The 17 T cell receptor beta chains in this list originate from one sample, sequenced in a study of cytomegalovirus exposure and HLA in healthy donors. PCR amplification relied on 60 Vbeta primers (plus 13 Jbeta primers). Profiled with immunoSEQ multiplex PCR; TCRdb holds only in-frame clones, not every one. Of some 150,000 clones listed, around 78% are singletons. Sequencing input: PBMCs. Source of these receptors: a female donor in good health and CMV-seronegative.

The CDR3 DNA follows: TGCGCCAGCAGCCAAGCTCTCGGGGAGGTAACCTACAATGAGCAGTTCTTC. This sequence encodes CASSQALGEVTYNEQFF. This chain joins TRBV4-1 and TRBJ2-1, with D maybe TRBD2 (6 bases). The CDR3 is 17 amino acids. Trimming pared 1 base from V and 2 bases from J, leaving 15 bases between. Per the germline V gene, CDR1 is MGHRA and CDR2 is YSYEKL.

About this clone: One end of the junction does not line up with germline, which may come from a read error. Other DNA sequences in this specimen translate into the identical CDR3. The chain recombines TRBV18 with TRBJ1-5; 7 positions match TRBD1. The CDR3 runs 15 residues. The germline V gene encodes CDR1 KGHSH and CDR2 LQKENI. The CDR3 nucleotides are TGTGCCAGCTCGCTGGACAGGCAGGGCAATCAGCCCCAACATTTT. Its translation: CASSLDRQGNQPQHF.

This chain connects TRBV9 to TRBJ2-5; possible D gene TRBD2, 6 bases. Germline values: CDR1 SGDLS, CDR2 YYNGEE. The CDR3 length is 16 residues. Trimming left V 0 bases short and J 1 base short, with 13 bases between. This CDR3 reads CASSVARGVGQETQYF. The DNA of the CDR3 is TGTGCCAGCAGCGTAGCTCGCGGGGTAGGCCAAGAGACCCAGTACTTC.

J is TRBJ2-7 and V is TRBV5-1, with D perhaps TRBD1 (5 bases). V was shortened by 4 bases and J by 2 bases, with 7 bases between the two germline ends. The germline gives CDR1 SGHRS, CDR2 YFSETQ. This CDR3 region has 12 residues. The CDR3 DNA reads TGCGCCAGCAGCGGGGCAGCCTACGAGCAGTACTTC. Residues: CASSGAAYEQYF.

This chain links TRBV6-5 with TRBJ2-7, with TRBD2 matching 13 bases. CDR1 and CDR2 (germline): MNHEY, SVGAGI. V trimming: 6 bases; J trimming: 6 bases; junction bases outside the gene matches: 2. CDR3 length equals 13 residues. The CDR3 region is CASRTSGRSEQYF. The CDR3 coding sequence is TGTGCCAGCAGGACTAGCGGGAGGAGCGAGCAGTACTTC.

For the CDR3, the DNA is TGCGCCAGCAGCCAGACGCGGTCCATAAATGGGAATGAGCAGTTCTTC. This codes for CASSQTRSINGNEQFF. The genes are TRBV4-3 and TRBJ2-1; no reliable D call. With 3 bases removed from V and 7 bases from J, the gap between germline ends came to 19 bases. Germline CDR1 and CDR2: LGHNA and YSLEER. This CDR3 has 16 amino acids.

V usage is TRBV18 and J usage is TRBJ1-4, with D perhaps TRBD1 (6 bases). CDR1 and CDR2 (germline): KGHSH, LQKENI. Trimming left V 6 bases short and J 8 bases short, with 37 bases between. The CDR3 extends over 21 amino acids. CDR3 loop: CASSLLMNRAAINSGQEKLFF. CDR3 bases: TGTGCCAGCTCTCTACTGATGAACAGGGCGGCCATTAACTCCGGGCAAGAAAAACTGTTTTTT.

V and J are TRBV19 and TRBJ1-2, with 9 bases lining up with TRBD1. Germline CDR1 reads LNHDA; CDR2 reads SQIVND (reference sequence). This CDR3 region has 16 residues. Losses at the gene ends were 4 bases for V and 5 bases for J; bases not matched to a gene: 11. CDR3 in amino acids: CASSTLRLTGGYGYTF. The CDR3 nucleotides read TGTGCCAGTAGTACCCTACGGTTGACAGGGGGGTATGGCTACACCTTC.

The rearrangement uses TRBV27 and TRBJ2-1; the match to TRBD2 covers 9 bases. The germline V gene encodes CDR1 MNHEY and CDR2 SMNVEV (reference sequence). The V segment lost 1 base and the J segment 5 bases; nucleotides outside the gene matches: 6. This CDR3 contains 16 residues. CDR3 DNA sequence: TGTGCCAGCAGTTTATTTAGCGGGGGCGGCGACAATGAGCAGTTCTTC. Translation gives CASSLFSGGGDNEQFF.

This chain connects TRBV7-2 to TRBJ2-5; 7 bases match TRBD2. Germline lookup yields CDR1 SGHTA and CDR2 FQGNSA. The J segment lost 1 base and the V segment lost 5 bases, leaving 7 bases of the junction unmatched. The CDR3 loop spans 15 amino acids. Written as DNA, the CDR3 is TGTGCCAGCAGCCGACGGGGGACTACCCAAGAGACCCAGTACTTC. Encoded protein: CASSRRGTTQETQYF.

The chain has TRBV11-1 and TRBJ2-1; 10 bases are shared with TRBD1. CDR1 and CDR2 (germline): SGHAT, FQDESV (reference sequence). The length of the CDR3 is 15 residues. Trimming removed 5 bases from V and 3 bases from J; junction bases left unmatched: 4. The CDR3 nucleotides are TGTGCCAGCAGCCCGGACAGGGGGAGCTACAATGAGCAGTTCTTC. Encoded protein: CASSPDRGSYNEQFF.

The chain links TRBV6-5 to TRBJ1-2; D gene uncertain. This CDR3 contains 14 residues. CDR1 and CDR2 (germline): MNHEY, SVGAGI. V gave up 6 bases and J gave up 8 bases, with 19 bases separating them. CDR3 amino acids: CASRTNQVGNGYTF. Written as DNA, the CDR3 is TGTGCCAGCAGGACCAATCAGGTCGGGAACGGCTACACCTTC.

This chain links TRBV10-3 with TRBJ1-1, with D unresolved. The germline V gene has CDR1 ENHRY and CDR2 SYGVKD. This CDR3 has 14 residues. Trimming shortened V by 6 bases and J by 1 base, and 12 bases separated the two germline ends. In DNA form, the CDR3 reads TGTGCCATCAGAACGGAGCGTGCGAACACTGAAGCTTTCTTT. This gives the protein CAIRTERANTEAFF.

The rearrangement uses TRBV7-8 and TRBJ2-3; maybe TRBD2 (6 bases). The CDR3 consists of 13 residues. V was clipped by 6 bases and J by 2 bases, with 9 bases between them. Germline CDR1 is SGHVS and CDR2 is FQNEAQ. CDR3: CASRRGPTDTQYF. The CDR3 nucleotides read TGTGCCAGCAGGCGGGGCCCCACAGATACGCAGTATTTT. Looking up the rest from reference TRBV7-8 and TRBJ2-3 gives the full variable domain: GAGVSQSPRYKVAKRGQDVALRCDPISGHVSLFWYQQALGQGPEFLTYFQNEAQLDKSGLPSDRFFAERPEGSVSTLKIQRTQQEDSAVYLCASRRGPTDTQYFGPGTRLTVL.

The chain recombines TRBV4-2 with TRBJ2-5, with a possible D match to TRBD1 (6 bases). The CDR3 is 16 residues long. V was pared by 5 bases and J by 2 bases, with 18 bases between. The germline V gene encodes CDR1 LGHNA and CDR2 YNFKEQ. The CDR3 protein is CASSTGQPRSQETQYF. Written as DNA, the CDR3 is TGTGCCAGCAGCACGGGACAACCCAGATCACAAGAGACCCAGTACTTC.

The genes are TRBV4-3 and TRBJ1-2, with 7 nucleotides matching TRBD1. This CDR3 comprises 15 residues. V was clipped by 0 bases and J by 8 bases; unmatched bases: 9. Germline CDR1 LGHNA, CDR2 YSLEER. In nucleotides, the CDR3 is TGCGCCAGCAGCCAAGATAGCCAGGGGGGCCGGGGCTACACCTTC. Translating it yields CASSQDSQGGRGYTF.

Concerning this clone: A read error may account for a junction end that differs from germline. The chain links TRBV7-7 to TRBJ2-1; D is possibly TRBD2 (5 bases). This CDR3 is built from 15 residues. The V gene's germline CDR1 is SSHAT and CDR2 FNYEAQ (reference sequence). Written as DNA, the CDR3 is TGTGCTAGCAGCCGAGGGCCGGAAACCTACAATGAGCAGTTCTTC. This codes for CASSRGPETYNEQFF.